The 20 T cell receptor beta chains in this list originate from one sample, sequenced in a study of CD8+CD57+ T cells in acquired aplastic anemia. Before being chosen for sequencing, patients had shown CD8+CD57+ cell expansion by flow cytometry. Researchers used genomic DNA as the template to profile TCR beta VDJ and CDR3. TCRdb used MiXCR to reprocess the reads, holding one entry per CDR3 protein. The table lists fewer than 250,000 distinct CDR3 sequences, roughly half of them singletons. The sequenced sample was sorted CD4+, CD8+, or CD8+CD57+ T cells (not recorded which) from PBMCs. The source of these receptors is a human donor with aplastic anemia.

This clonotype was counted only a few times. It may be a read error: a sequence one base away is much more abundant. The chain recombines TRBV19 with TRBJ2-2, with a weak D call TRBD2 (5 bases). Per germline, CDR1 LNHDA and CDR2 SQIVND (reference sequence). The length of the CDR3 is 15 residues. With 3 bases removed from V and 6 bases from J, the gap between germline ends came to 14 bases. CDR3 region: CASSIDRGLAGELFF. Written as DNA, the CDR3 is TGTGCCAGTAGTATCGATCGGGGTCTCGCCGGGGAGCTGTTTTTT. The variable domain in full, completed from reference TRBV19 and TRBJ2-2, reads DGGITQSPKYLFRKEGQNVTLSCEQNLNHDAMYWYRQDPGQGLRLIYYSQIVNDFQKGDIAEGYSVSREKKESFPLTVTSAQKNPTAFYLCASSIDRGLAGELFFGEGSRLTVL.

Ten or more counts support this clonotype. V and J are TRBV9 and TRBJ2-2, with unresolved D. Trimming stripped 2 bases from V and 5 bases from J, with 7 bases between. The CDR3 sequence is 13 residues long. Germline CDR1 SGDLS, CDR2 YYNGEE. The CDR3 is CASSVDGTGELFF. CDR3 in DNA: TGTGCCAGCAGCGTCGACGGTACCGGGGAGCTGTTTTTT.

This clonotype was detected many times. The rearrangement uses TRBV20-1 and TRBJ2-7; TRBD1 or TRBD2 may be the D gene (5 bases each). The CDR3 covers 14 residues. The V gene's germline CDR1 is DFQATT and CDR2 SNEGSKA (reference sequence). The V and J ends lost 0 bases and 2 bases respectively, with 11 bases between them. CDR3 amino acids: CSARDARETYEQYF. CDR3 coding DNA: TGCAGTGCTAGAGATGCCAGGGAGACCTACGAGCAGTACTTC.

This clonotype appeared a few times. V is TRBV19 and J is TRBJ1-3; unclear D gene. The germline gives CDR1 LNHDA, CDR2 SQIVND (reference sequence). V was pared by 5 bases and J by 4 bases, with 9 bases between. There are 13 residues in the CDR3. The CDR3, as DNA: TGTGCCAGTAGTTCGCACAGCGGAAACACCATATATTTT. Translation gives CASSSHSGNTIYF. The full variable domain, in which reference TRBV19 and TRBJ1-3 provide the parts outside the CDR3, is DGGITQSPKYLFRKEGQNVTLSCEQNLNHDAMYWYRQDPGQGLRLIYYSQIVNDFQKGDIAEGYSVSREKKESFPLTVTSAQKNPTAFYLCASSSHSGNTIYFGEGSWLTVV.

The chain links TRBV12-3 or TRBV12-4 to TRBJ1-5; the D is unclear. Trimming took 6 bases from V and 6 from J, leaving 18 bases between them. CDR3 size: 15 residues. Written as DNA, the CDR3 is TGTGCCAGCAGCTCCTCACACGGGCTCGGTCAGCCCCAGCATTTT. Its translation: CASSSSHGLGQPQHF.

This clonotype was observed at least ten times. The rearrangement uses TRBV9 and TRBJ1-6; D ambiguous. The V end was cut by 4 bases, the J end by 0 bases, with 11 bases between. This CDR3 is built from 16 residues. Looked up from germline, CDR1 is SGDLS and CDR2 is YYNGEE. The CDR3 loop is CASSPLGSSYNSPLHF. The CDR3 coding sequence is TGTGCCAGCAGCCCTCTTGGGAGCTCCTATAATTCACCCCTCCACTTT.

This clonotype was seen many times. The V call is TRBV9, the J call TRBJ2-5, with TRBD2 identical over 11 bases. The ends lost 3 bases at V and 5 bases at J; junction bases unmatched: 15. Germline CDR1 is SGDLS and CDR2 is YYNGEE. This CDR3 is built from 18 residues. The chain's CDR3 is CASSGGRVSGGAYETQYF. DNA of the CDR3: TGTGCCAGCAGCGGGGGGAGGGTTAGCGGGGGGGCGTATGAGACCCAGTACTTC.

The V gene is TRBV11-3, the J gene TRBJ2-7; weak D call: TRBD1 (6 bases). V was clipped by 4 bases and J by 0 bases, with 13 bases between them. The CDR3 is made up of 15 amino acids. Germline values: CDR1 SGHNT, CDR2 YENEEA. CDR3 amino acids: CASSYRGQNSYEQYF. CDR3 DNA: TGTGCCAGCAGCTATCGCGGACAGAACTCCTACGAGCAGTACTTC.

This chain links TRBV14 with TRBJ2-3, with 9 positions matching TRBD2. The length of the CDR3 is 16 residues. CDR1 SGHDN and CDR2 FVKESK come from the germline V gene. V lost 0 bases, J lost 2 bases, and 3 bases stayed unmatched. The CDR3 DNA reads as TGTGCCAGCAGCCAAGATGTAGCGGGAGACACAGATACGCAGTATTTT. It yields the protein CASSQDVAGDTDTQYF.

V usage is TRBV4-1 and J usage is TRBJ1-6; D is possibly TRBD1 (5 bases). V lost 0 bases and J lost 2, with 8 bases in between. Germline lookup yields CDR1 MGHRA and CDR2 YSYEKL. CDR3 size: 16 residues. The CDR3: CASSQDRGPYNSPLHF. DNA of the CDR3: TGCGCCAGCAGCCAAGACCGGGGACCCTATAATTCACCCCTCCACTTT.

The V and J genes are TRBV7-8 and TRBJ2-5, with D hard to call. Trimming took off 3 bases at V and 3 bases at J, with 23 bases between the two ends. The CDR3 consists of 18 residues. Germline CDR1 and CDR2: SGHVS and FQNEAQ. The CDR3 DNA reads TGTGCCAGCAGCTTGTTCGGAAGGAAGACACTCCGGGAAGAGACCCAGTACTTC. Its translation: CASSLFGRKTLREETQYF.

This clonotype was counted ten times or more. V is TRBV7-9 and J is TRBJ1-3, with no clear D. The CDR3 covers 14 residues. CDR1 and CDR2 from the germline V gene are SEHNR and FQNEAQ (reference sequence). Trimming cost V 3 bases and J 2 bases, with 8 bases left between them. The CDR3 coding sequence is TGTGCCAGCAGCTTGTCCGGGGCTGGAAACACCATATATTTT. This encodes CASSLSGAGNTIYF.

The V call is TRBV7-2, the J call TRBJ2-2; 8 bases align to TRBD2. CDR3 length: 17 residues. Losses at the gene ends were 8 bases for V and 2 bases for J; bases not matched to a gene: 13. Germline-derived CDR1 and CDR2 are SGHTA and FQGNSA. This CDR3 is CASLKPGGAGNTGELFF. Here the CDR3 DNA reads TGTGCCAGCCTTAAACCGGGGGGGGCTGGAAACACCGGGGAGCTGTTTTTT.

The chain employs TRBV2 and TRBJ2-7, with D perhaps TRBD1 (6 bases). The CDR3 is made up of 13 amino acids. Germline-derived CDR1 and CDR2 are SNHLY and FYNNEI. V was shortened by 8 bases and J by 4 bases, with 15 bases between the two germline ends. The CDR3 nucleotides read TGTGCCAGCTGCCGAGAGGACAGATACGAGCAGTACTTC. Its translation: CASCREDRYEQYF.

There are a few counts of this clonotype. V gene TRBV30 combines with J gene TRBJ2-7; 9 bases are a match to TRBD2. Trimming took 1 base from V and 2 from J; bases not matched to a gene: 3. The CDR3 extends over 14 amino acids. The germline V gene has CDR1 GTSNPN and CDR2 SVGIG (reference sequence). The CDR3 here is CAWSAGGGAYEQYF. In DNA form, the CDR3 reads TGTGCCTGGAGTGCTGGCGGGGGGGCCTACGAGCAGTACTTC.

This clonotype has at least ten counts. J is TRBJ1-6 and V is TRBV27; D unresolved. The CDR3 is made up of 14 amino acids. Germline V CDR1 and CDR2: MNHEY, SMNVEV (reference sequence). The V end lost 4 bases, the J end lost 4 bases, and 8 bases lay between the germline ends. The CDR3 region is CASSSDGYNSPLHF. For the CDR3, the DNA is TGTGCCAGCAGTTCGGACGGATATAATTCACCCCTCCACTTT.

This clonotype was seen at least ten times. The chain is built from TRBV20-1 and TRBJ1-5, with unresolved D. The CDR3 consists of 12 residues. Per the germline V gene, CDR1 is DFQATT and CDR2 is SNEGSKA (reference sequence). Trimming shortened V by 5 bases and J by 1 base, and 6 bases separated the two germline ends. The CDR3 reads CSARWSNQPQHF. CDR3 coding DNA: TGCAGTGCTCGGTGGAGCAATCAGCCCCAGCATTTT.

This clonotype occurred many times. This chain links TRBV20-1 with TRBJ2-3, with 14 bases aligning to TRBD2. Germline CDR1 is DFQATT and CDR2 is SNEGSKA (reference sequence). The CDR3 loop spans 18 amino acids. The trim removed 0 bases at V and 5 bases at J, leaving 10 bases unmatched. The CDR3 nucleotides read TGCAGTGCTAGAGATTCCCGACTAGCGGGGGGGCCCGGAGATACGCAGTATTTT. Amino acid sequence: CSARDSRLAGGPGDTQYF.

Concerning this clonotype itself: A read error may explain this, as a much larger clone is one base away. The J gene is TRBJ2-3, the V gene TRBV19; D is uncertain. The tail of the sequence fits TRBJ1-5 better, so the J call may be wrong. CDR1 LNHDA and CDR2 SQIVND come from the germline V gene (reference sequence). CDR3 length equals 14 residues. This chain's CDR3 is CASRDKHVTDTQHF. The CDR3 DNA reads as TGTGCCAGCAGAGATAAGCATGTCACAGATACGCAGCATTTT.

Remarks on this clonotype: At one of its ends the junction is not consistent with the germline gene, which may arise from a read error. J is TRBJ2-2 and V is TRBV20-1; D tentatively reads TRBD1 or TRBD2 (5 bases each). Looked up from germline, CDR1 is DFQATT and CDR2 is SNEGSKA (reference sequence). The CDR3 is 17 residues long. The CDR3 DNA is TGCAGTGCCAGCAGTGACTCGATTTACAGGAACACCGGGGAGCTGCTTTTT. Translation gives CSASSDSIYRNTGELLF.